Shown below are 18 T cell receptor beta chains from a single sample sequenced in a study of shared clonotypes between healthy human individuals (dated by TCRdb to the early 2020s). To prepare the library, the immunoSEQ multiplex PCR assay was applied. TCRdb took over this immuneACCESS table, retaining in-frame rearrangements with V and J assigned. Such tables are incomplete; in checked studies, under half of the missing clones stem from an unresolved V gene, and the remainder is unexplained. In all, the sample holds 1.5 million to 2.5 million clones, and roughly 94% of those were seen once. 0.95% to 1.5% of the sample is taken by the ten largest. CD8 naive samples consisted of CD45RO-negative cells that were positively selected for CCR7, yielding a CD45RA+CCR7+ population without TemRA cells. The sample consisted of naive CD8+ T cells sorted from blood. The cell subset or site label corresponds to: CD45RA+CCR7+. The receptors stem from a man younger than 35 in good health.

The chain is built from TRBV5-1 and TRBJ2-7; 10 bases align to TRBD2. Unmatched junction bases numbered 5, after V lost 4 bases and J lost 1 base. The CDR3 spans 15 residues. Germline V CDR1 and CDR2: SGHRS, YFSETQ. The CDR3 nucleotides read TGCGCCAGCAGCACAGGACTAGCGGCTTCCTACGAGCAGTACTTC. Amino acids: CASSTGLAASYEQYF.

On this clone itself: One end of the junction is discordant with germline, which a read error may explain. V gene TRBV15 combines with J gene TRBJ1-2; D call uncertain. Germline CDR1 and CDR2: LNHNV and YYDKDF (reference sequence). This CDR3 has 13 residues. The CDR3 DNA follows: TGTGCCACCAGCTTCGGACCGACCTATGACTACACCTTC. Translating gives CATSFGPTYDYTF.

Of note for this clone: A much more abundant neighbour one base away suggests this may be a read error. Different DNA sequences within this sample yield the same CDR3. The chain combines TRBV11-2 with TRBJ2-5, with D unresolved. Trimming left V 1 base short and J 6 bases short, with 3 bases between. There are 11 residues in the CDR3. CDR1 is SGHAT and CDR2 is FQNNGV in the germline V gene. The CDR3 protein is CASSLGQTQYF. CDR3 bases: TGTGCCAGCAGCTTAGGACAGACCCAGTACTTC.

This chain connects TRBV7-2 to TRBJ2-1, with D perhaps TRBD1 (6 bases). Looked up from germline, CDR1 is SGHTA and CDR2 is FQGNSA. V shed 1 base and J shed 0 bases, with 10 bases lying between them. The CDR3 has 16 residues. As DNA, the CDR3 is TGTGCCAGCAGCTTAGTGGGGGCTACCTCCTACAATGAGCAGTTCTTC. Translating it yields CASSLVGATSYNEQFF.

The rearrangement links TRBV6-1 to TRBJ1-1; D ambiguous. CDR1 is MNHNS and CDR2 is SASEGT in the germline V gene. The CDR3 spans 13 residues. Trimming stripped 1 base from V and 9 bases from J, with 12 bases between. In DNA, the CDR3 is TGTGCCAGCAGTGAAGAGGCCGTCCAGCAAGCTTTCTTT. Protein sequence: CASSEEAVQQAFF.

Points on this clone: Additional DNA sequences in this sample encode the identical CDR3. The rearrangement uses TRBV27 and TRBJ1-1, with no clear D. Germline-derived CDR1 and CDR2 are MNHEY and SMNVEV (reference sequence). The CDR3 has 13 amino acids. Trimming shortened V by 3 bases and J by 0 bases, and 5 bases separated the two germline ends. DNA for the CDR3: TGTGCCAGCAGTTTTGAAGTGAACACTGAAGCTTTCTTT. It translates to CASSFEVNTEAFF.

The rearrangement uses TRBV28 and TRBJ1-2; D is possibly TRBD1 (5 bases). Germline V CDR1 and CDR2: MDHEN, SYDVKM. The CDR3 contains 14 residues. Trimming shortened V by 7 bases and J by 2 bases, and 14 bases separated the two germline ends. The CDR3 reads CASIAGGLNYGYTF. In nucleotides, the CDR3 is TGTGCCAGCATAGCGGGGGGACTGAACTATGGCTACACCTTC.

The DNA for the CDR3 is TGTGCCAGCGCCGGGACACTAAACACCGGGGAGCTGTTTTTT. Protein sequence: CASAGTLNTGELFF. The chain employs TRBV7-9 and TRBJ2-2; the D gene is possibly TRBD1 (6 bases). The CDR3 extends over 14 amino acids. Germline assignment: CDR1 SEHNR and CDR2 FQNEAQ (reference sequence). The V gene lost 8 bases and the J gene lost 2 bases, with 12 bases spanning the gap.

The chain combines TRBV19 with TRBJ1-4, with D maybe TRBD1 (6 bases). V shed 3 bases and J shed 8 bases, with 19 bases lying between them. The CDR3 has 16 amino acids. Germline CDR1 LNHDA, CDR2 SQIVND (reference sequence). The CDR3 loop is CASSMGPGGLEEKLFF. The CDR3, as DNA: TGTGCCAGTAGTATGGGTCCGGGGGGGCTGGAAGAAAAACTGTTTTTT. Filled out from reference TRBV19 and TRBJ1-4, the complete variable domain reads DGGITQSPKYLFRKEGQNVTLSCEQNLNHDAMYWYRQDPGQGLRLIYYSQIVNDFQKGDIAEGYSVSREKKESFPLTVTSAQKNPTAFYLCASSMGPGGLEEKLFFGSGTQLSVL.

Of note for this clone: The sample holds other DNA sequences that translate to the same CDR3. This sequence joins TRBV30 and TRBJ2-1; the match to TRBD2 covers 12 bases. This CDR3 is built from 17 residues. Looked up from germline, CDR1 is GTSNPN and CDR2 is SVGIG (reference sequence). After removal of 1 base from V and 0 bases from J, the junction contained 4 bases not matched to a gene. The CDR3 nucleotides are TGTGCCTGGAGTGGGCTAGCGGGAGGGAGCTCCTACAATGAGCAGTTCTTC. Translating it yields CAWSGLAGGSSYNEQFF.

This rearrangement joins TRBV2 to TRBJ2-7; no clear D. Germline V CDR1 and CDR2: SNHLY, FYNNEI. V was cut by 7 bases and J by 2 bases, with 12 bases left in between. The CDR3 is made up of 13 amino acids. The CDR3 protein is CASIEGVPYEQYF. The CDR3 DNA is TGTGCCAGCATCGAAGGAGTTCCCTACGAGCAGTACTTC.

V gene TRBV19 combines with J gene TRBJ2-3; D gene uncertain. The ends were cut back, 5 bases at V and 2 bases at J, with 5 bases in the middle. This CDR3 has 12 amino acids. Germline assignment: CDR1 LNHDA and CDR2 SQIVND (reference sequence). CDR3 amino acids: CASSGTTDTQYF. The DNA for the CDR3 is TGTGCCAGTAGTGGCACCACAGATACGCAGTATTTT.

This sequence joins TRBV7-9 and TRBJ2-1, with TRBD1 matching 7 bases. The germline gives CDR1 SEHNR, CDR2 FQNEAQ (reference sequence). J was trimmed by 5 bases and V by 10 bases; bases with no gene match: 8. The CDR3 consists of 13 residues. CDR3 coding DNA: TGTGCCACACGACAGGGTGGGGACAATGAGCAGTTCTTC. Protein sequence: CATRQGGDNEQFF.

The chain links TRBV6-5 to TRBJ1-1, with D unclear. This CDR3 has 16 amino acids. Germline CDR1 MNHEY, CDR2 SVGAGI. V shed 0 bases and J shed 4 bases, with 15 bases lying between them. The CDR3 loop reads CASSYSRVWVGTEAFF. The CDR3, as DNA: TGTGCCAGCAGTTACTCGAGGGTCTGGGTTGGCACTGAAGCTTTCTTT.

This chain links TRBV27 with TRBJ2-7, with a weak D call TRBD1 (6 bases). This CDR3 contains 15 residues. V dropped 1 base and J dropped 0 bases, with 10 bases sitting between them. Germline assignment: CDR1 MNHEY and CDR2 SMNVEV (reference sequence). The CDR3 loop is CASSLYTGHSYEQYF. DNA of the CDR3: TGTGCCAGCAGTTTATATACAGGGCACTCCTACGAGCAGTACTTC.

This sequence joins TRBV19 and TRBJ1-5; maybe TRBD1 (5 bases). Trimming took 7 bases from V and 7 from J, leaving 17 bases between them. Germline V gene lookup returns CDR1 LNHDA and CDR2 SQIVND (reference sequence). This CDR3 comprises 14 residues. CDR3 nucleotide sequence: TGTGCCAGTACCCAATTTGACAGCGGACAGCCCCAGCATTTT. Translating it yields CASTQFDSGQPQHF.

A word on this clone: Other DNA sequences in the same sample also yield this CDR3. V and J are TRBV29-1 and TRBJ1-2; D gene ambiguous. The germline gives CDR1 SQVTM, CDR2 ANQGSEA. The length of the CDR3 is 11 residues. Deletions cut 3 bases from V and 1 base from J, with 3 bases between. The CDR3 here is CSVEINYGYTF. Written as DNA, the CDR3 is TGCAGCGTTGAGATTAACTATGGCTACACCTTC.

The V and J genes are TRBV7-2 and TRBJ2-2; TRBD2 is a possible D gene (6 bases). CDR3 length: 14 residues. In germline, CDR1 is SGHTA, CDR2 FQGNSA. Trimming left V 5 bases short and J 3 bases short, with 10 bases between. The CDR3 DNA sequence: TGTGCCAGCAGCGCCGGGAGCTACACCGGGGAGCTGTTTTTT. Its translation is CASSAGSYTGELFF.